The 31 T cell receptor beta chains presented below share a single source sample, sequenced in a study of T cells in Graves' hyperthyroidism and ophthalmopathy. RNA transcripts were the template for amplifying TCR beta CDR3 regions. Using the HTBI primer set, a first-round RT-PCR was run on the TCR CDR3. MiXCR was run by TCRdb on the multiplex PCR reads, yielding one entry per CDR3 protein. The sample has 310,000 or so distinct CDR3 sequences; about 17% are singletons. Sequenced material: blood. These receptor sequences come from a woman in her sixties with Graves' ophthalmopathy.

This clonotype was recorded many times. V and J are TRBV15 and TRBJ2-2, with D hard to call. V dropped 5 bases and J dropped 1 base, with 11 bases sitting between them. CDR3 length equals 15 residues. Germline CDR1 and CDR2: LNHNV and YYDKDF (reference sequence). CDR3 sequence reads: CATSAGLGNTGELFF. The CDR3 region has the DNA TGTGCCACCAGCGCAGGTCTGGGGAACACCGGGGAGCTGTTTTTT.

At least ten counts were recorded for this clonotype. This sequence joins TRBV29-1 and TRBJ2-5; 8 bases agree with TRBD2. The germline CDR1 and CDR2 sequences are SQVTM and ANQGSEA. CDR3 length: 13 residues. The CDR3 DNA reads TGCAGTGCGCGGGGGGTCCCACGAGAGACCCAGTACTTC. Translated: CSARGVPRETQYF.

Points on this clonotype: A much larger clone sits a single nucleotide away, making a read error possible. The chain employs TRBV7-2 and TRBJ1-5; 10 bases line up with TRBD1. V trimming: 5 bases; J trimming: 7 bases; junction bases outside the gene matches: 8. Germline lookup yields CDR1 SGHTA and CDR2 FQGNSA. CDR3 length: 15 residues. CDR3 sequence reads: CASSLRQGAGQPQHF. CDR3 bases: TGTGCCAGCAGCCTTCGACAGGGGGCAGGACAGCCCCAGCATTTT.

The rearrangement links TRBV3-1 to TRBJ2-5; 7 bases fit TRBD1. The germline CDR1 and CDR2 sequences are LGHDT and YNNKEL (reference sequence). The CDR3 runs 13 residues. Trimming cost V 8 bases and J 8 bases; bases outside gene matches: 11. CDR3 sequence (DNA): TGTGCCAGCGGGGACCGGGACAGAGAAACCCAGTACTTC. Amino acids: CASGDRDRETQYF.

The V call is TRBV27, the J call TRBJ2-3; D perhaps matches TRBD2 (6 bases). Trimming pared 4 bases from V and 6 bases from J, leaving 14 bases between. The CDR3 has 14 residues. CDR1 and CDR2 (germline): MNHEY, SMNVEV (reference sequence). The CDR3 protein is CASSSVLLADTQYF. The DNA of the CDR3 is TGTGCCAGCAGTTCCGTCCTTCTAGCGGATACGCAGTATTTT.

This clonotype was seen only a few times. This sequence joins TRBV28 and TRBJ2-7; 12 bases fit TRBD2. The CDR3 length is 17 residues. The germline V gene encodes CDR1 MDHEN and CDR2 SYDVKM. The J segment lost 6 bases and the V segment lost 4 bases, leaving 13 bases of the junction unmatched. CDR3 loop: CASSSRRELAGGFEQYF. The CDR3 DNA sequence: TGTGCCAGCAGTTCCCGGCGAGAACTAGCGGGAGGATTCGAGCAGTACTTC.

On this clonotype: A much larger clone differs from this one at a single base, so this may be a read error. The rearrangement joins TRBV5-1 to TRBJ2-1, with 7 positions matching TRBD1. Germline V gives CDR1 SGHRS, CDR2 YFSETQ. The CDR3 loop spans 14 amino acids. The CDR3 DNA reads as TGCGTCAGCAGCTTGGCCGGGACAGACAATGAGCAGTTCTTC. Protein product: CVSSLAGTDNEQFF.

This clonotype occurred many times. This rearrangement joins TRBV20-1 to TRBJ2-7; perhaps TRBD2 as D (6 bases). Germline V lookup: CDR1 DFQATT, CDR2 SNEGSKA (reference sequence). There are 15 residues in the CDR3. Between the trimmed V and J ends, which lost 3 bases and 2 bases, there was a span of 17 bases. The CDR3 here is CSASGKTGGTYEQYF. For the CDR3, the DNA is TGCAGTGCTAGCGGAAAAACCGGGGGTACCTACGAGCAGTACTTC.

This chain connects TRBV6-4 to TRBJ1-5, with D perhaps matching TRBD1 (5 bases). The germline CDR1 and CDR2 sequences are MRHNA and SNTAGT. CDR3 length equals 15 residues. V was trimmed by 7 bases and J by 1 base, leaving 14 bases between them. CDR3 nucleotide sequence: TGTGCCAGCATAAAGCGACAGCTAAGCAATCAGCCCCAGCATTTT. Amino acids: CASIKRQLSNQPQHF.

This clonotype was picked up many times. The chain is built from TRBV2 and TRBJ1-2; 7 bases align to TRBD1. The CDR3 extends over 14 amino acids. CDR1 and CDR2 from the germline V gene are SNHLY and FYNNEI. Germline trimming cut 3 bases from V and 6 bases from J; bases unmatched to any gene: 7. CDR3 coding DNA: TGTGCCAGCAGTGAGGGACAGTATGACGATGGCTACACCTTC. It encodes CASSEGQYDDGYTF.

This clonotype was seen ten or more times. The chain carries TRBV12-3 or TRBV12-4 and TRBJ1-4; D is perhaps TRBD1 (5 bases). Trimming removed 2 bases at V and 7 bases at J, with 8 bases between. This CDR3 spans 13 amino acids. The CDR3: CASSLYQGEKLFF. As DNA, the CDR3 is TGTGCCAGCAGTTTATATCAGGGTGAAAAACTGTTTTTT.

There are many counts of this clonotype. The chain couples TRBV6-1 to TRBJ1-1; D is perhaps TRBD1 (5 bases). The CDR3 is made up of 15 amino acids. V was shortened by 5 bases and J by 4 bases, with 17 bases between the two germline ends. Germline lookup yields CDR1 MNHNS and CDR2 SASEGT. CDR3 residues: CASSRPSTGVTEAFF. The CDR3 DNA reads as TGTGCCAGCAGTCGACCAAGCACAGGAGTCACTGAAGCTTTCTTT.

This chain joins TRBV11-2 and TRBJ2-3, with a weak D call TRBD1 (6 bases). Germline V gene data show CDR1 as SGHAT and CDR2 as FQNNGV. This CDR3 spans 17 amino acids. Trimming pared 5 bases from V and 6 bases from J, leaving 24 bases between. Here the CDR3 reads CASSVTGNLVLSDTQYF. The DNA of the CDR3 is TGTGCCAGCAGCGTTACAGGGAATCTAGTATTGTCGGATACGCAGTATTTT.

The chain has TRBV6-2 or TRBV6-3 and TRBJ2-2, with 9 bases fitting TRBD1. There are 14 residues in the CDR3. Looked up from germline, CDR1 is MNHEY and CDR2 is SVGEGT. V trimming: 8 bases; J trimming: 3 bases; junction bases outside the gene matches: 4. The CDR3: CASRDRAHTGELFF. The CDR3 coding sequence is TGTGCCAGCCGGGACAGGGCCCACACCGGGGAGCTGTTTTTT.

CDR3 loop: CASSLLIATNEKLFF. The DNA of the CDR3 is TGTGCCAGCAGTTTATTGATCGCAACTAATGAAAAACTGTTTTTT. The chain uses TRBV12-3 or TRBV12-4 and TRBJ1-4; D is uncertain. Trimming took 2 bases from V and 0 from J, leaving 7 bases between them. CDR3 size: 15 residues.

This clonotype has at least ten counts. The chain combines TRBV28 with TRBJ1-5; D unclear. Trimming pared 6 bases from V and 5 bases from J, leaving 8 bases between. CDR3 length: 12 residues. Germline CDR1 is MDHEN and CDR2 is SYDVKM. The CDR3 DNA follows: TGTGCCAGCAGACCTGCTTATCAGCCCCAGCATTTT. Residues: CASRPAYQPQHF.

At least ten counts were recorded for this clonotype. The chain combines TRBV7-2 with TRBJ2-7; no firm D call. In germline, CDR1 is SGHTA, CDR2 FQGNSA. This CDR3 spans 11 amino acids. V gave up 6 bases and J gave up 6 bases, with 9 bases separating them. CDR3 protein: CASRGSAEQYF. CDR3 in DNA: TGTGCCAGCAGGGGTAGTGCCGAGCAGTACTTC. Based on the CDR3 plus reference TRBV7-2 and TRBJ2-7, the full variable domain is GAGVSQSPSNKVTEKGKDVELRCDPISGHTALYWYRQSLGQGLEFLIYFQGNSAPDKSGLPSDRFSAERTGGSVSTLTIQRTQQEDSAVYLCASRGSAEQYFGPGTRLTVT.

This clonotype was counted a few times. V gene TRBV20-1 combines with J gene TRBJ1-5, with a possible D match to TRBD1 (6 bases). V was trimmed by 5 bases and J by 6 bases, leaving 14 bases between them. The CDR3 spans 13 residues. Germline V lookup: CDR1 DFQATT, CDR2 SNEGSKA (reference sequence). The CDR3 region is CSADDRKSQPQHF. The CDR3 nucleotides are TGCAGTGCTGACGACAGGAAAAGTCAGCCCCAGCATTTT.

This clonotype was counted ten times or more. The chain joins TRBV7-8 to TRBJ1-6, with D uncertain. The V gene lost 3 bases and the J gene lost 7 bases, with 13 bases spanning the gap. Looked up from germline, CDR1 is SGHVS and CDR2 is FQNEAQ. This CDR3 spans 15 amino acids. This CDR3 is CASSLRPGGNSPLHF. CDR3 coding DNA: TGTGCCAGCAGCTTGCGCCCGGGCGGGAATTCACCCCTCCACTTT.

The CDR3 DNA reads TGTGCCAGCAGCCAAGAGGCGATGAATTCACCCCTCCACTTT. Amino acid sequence: CASSQEAMNSPLHF. The chain recombines TRBV4-2 with TRBJ1-6, with unresolved D. Germline CDR1 and CDR2: LGHNA and YNFKEQ. This CDR3 region has 14 residues. The ends were cut back, 0 bases at V and 7 bases at J, with 7 bases in the middle.

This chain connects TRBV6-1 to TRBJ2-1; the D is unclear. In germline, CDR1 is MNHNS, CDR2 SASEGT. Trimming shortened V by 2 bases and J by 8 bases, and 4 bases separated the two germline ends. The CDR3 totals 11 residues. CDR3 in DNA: TGTGCCAGCAGTGAACGGTATGAGCAGTTCTTC. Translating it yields CASSERYEQFF.

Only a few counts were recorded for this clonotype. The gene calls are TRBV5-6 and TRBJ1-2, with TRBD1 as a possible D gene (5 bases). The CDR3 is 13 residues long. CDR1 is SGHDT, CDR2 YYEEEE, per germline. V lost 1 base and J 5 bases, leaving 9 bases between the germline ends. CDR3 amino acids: CASSLQGPYGYTF. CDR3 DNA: TGTGCCAGCAGCTTGCAGGGTCCATATGGCTACACCTTC.

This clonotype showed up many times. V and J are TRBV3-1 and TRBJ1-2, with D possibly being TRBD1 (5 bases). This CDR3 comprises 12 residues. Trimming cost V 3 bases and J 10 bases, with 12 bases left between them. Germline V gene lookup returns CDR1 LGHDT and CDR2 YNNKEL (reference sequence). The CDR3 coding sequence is TGTGCCAGCAGCCAGACGGGGCGCGACTACACCTTC. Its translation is CASSQTGRDYTF.

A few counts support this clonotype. The CDR3 sequence is CASSLGQAPYSNQPQHF. The CDR3 DNA is TGTGCCAGCAGTTTGGGACAGGCCCCTTATAGCAATCAGCCCCAGCATTTT. The rearrangement links TRBV28 to TRBJ1-5, with TRBD1 identical over 8 bases. From germline, CDR1 is MDHEN and CDR2 SYDVKM. The trim removed 3 bases at V and 0 bases at J, leaving 7 bases unmatched. There are 17 residues in the CDR3.

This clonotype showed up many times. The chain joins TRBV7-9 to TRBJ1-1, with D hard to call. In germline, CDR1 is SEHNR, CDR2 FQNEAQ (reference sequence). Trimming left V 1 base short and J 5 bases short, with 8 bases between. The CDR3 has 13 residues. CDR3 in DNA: TGTGCCAGCAGCTTAGTATGGGGAACTGAAGCTTTCTTT. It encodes CASSLVWGTEAFF.

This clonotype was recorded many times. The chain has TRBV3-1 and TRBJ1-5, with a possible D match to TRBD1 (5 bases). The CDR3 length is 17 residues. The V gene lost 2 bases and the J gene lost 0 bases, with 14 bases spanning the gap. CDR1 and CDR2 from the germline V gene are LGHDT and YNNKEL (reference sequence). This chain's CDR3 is CASSQSRQIYSNQPQHF. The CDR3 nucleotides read TGTGCCAGCAGCCAATCCAGACAGATTTATAGCAATCAGCCCCAGCATTTT.

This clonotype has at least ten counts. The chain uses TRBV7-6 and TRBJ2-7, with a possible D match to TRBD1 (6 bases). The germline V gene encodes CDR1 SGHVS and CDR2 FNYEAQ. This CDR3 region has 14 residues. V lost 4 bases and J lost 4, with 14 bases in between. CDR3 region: CASSSNRDIYEQYF. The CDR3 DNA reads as TGTGCCAGCAGCTCGAACCGGGACATTTACGAGCAGTACTTC.

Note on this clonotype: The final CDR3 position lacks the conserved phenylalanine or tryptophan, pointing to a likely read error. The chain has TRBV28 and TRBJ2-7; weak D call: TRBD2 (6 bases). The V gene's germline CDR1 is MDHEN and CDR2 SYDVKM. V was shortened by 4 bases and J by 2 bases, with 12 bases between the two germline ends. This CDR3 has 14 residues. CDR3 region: CASSYTSPTYEQYL. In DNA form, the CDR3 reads TGTGCCAGCAGTTACACTAGCCCGACCTACGAGCAGTACCTC.

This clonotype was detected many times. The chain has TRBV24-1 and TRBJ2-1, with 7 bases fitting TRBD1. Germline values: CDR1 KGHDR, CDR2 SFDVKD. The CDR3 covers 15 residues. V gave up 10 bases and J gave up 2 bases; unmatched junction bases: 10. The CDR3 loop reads CATTAGTAPYNEQFF. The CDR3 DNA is TGTGCCACTACGGCAGGGACAGCTCCCTACAATGAGCAGTTCTTC.

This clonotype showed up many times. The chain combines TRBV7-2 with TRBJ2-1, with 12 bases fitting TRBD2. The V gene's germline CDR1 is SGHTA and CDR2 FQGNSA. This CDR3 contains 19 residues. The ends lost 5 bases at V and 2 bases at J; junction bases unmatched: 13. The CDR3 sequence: CASSARKTLAGGTYNEQFF. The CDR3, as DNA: TGTGCCAGCAGCGCACGAAAAACCCTAGCGGGGGGGACCTACAATGAGCAGTTCTTC.

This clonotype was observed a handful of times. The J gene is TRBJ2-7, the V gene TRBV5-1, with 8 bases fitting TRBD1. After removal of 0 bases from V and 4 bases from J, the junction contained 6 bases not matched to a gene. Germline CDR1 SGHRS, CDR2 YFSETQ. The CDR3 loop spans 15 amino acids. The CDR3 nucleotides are TGCGCCAGCAGCTTGGTTTTCGGGACAGGTTACGAGCAGTACTTC. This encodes CASSLVFGTGYEQYF.